A selection of T cell receptor beta chains follows, all from one sample in a study of blood T cell repertoires in COVID-19. The protocol was immunoSEQ multiplex PCR, while the TCRdb copy is restricted to in-frame clones and leaves out a portion. Altogether approximately 76,000 clones are present, over 75% being singletons, with the ten largest covering around 10%. Sequencing input: peripheral blood. All receptors come from a man in his forties or fifties with acute or convalescent COVID-19. Each CDR3 is given with its conserved first and last residue. D genes are given only for firm matches. Only part of the rows carry a size: once, few, many, or a class if the clone is expanded.

j_gene	d_gene	v_gene	abundance	CDR3nt	CDR3aa
TRBJ1-5	TRBD1	TRBV19	-	TGTGCCAGTAACCCCACAGGGGACAATCAGCCCCAGCATTTT	CASNPTGDNQPQHF
TRBJ1-1	TRBD1	TRBV7-2	few	TGTGCCAGCAGCTTGACAGGGGCCACCACTGAAGCTTTCTTT	CASSLTGATTEAFF
TRBJ2-1	TRBD1	TRBV9	-	TGTGCCAGCAGCGTAGACGGGACAGGGGCCTCTTACAATGAGCAGTTCTTC	CASSVDGTGASYNEQFF
TRBJ2-1	TRBD2	TRBV25-1	-	TGTGCCAGCAGACCTTCTAGCGGGGGGCGGGTCGATGAGCAGTTCTTC	CASRPSSGGRVDEQFF
TRBJ1-3	TRBD1	TRBV7-2	-	TGTGCCAGCAGCCCCAGGGGACAGCGAAACACCATATATTTT	CASSPRGQRNTIYF
TRBJ1-1	-	TRBV2	-	TGTGCCAGCAGTGAAGAGGGGCAGGCAATTGAAGCTTTCTTT	CASSEEGQAIEAFF
TRBJ1-2	TRBD1	TRBV5-4	-	TGTGCCAGCAGCTTAGGAAATTTCGGGCAGGGGGGTGGCTACACCTTC	CASSLGNFGQGGGYTF
TRBJ2-7	-	TRBV2	-	TGTGCCAGCGAGGAAGTTACAGGGTCATACGAGCAGTACTTC	CASEEVTGSYEQYF
TRBJ2-3	TRBD1	TRBV5-1	few	TGCGCCAGCAGCTTGGTGGGACAGGGGGCCACAGATACGCAGTATTTT	CASSLVGQGATDTQYF
TRBJ2-5	TRBD2	TRBV4-3	-	TGCGCCAGCAGCCAGGGGGGGAGCATTCAAGAGACCCAGTACTTC	CASSQGGSIQETQYF
TRBJ2-7	-	TRBV2	-	TGTGCCAGCGTCAGGACAGTCTACGAGCAGTACTTC	CASVRTVYEQYF
TRBJ2-7	TRBD2	TRBV9	-	TGTGCCAGCAGCGTGGGACTAGCGGTCTACGAGCAGTACTTC	CASSVGLAVYEQYF
TRBJ2-7	TRBD1	TRBV6-2/TRBV6-3	-	TGTGCCAGCAGTTACGGACAGGGATTCTACGAGCAGTACTTC	CASSYGQGFYEQYF
TRBJ1-2	-	TRBV25-1	-	TGTGCCAGCAGACAGGGTAACTATGGCTACACCTTC	CASRQGNYGYTF
TRBJ1-1	-	TRBV25-1	-	TGTGCCAGCAGTGAACAGAACACTGAAGCTTTCTTT	CASSEQNTEAFF
TRBJ2-5	-	TRBV24-1	few	TGTGCCACCAGTACTGGAGAGACCCAGTACTTC	CATSTGETQYF
TRBJ1-1	-	TRBV27	-	TGTGCCAGCAGTTTCCGACAAGTCACTGAAGCTTTCTTT	CASSFRQVTEAFF
TRBJ2-1	TRBD1	TRBV25-1	-	TGTGCCAGCAGGGGGACAGGGGGAAATGAGCAGTTCTTC	CASRGTGGNEQFF
TRBJ1-6	-	TRBV5-6	-	TGTGCCAGCAGCTTAACACAAGGGGGAGCTTTGGGATCACCCCTCCACTTT	CASSLTQGGALGSPLHF
TRBJ1-1	-	TRBV28	-	TGTGCCAGCAGTCCCGGACAGCTGAACACTGAAGCTTTCTTT	CASSPGQLNTEAFF
TRBJ2-5	TRBD1	TRBV29-1	-	TGCAGCGTTTTTCGTAGTTGGTCACAGGGGCAAGAGACCCAGTACTTC	CSVFRSWSQGQETQYF
TRBJ1-6	-	TRBV30	-	TGTGCCTGGAGTGCCGGAGAGTTCCACTTT	CAWSAGEFHF
TRBJ1-5	TRBD1	TRBV2	-	TGTGCCAGCAGGGGACAGGGGCTGGAGAGTCAGCCCCAGCATTTT	CASRGQGLESQPQHF
TRBJ1-4	-	TRBV7-2	-	TGTGCCAGCAGCTCCTTGGGGGCGCAGGAAAAACTGTTTTTT	CASSSLGAQEKLFF
TRBJ1-1	TRBD1	TRBV5-6	once	TGTGCCAGCAGCCCTGGGACAGGGGCATCGGGGACTGAAGCTTTCTTT	CASSPGTGASGTEAFF
TRBJ2-7	TRBD1	TRBV5-1	-	TGCGCCAGCAGCTGGGGTTCCGGACAGGGTTACCAGCAGTACTTC	CASSWGSGQGYQQYF
TRBJ1-5	-	TRBV7-2	-	TGTGCCAGCAGCTCCAGAGGGAGGGATCAGCCCCAGCATTTT	CASSSRGRDQPQHF
TRBJ2-1	TRBD2	TRBV28	-	TGTGCCAGCGAACTGGGGGGGGTAGGGCAGGGCAATGAGCAGTTCTTC	CASELGGVGQGNEQFF
TRBJ2-3	TRBD2	TRBV7-9	-	TGTGCCAGCAGCTCCGGGACTAGCGGGAGTTCAGCAGATACGCAGTATTTT	CASSSGTSGSSADTQYF
TRBJ1-1	TRBD1	TRBV11-2	-	TGTGCCAGCAGCTTATCAAGACAGGGGGGCGCGACTGAAGCTTTCTTT	CASSLSRQGGATEAFF
TRBJ2-7	TRBD1	TRBV9	-	TGTGCCAGCAGCGTAGGAGGAACAGGGGACCAGCAGTACTTC	CASSVGGTGDQQYF
TRBJ2-3	TRBD2	TRBV4-2	-	TGTGCCAGCAGCCAAGATAATCAGCGGGAGGGAAATTTT	CASSQDNQREGNF
TRBJ1-1	TRBD1	TRBV19	-	TGTGCCAGTAGTATCCAGGGGGCGTACACTGAAGCTTTCTTT	CASSIQGAYTEAFF
TRBJ2-1	TRBD2	TRBV29-1	-	TGCAGCGTAGATTTAGCGGGAGGGGCCTACAATGAGCAGTTCTTC	CSVDLAGGAYNEQFF
TRBJ1-1	-	TRBV6-5	-	TGTGCCAGCAGTTCCCTAGGGACTGTCTCCACTGAAGCTTTCTTT	CASSSLGTVSTEAFF
TRBJ2-1	-	TRBV7-2	-	TGTGCCAGCAGCCTCGGTGGGGGGTACTTGTCCTACAATGAGCAGTTCTTC	CASSLGGGYLSYNEQFF
TRBJ1-1	-	TRBV3-1/TRBV3-2	once	TGTGCCAGCAGCCAAGACCGCGGGATTGAAGCTTTCTTT	CASSQDRGIEAFF
TRBJ2-5	-	TRBV18	-	TGTGCCAGCTCACCGACCTTGGGGCTGGCTGAGGCCCAGTACTTC	CASSPTLGLAEAQYF
TRBJ2-1	TRBD1	TRBV27	once	TGTGCCAGCAGTCACCTAGGGACAGGATACAATGAGCAGTTCTTC	CASSHLGTGYNEQFF
TRBJ1-1	-	TRBV11-2	medium-sized	TGTGCCAGCAGCACTACAGGGCTTATGAACACTGAAGCTTTCTTT	CASSTTGLMNTEAFF
TRBJ1-1	-	TRBV7-2	once	TGTGCCAGCAGCTCCCCTAACACTGAAGCTTTCTTT	CASSSPNTEAFF
TRBJ2-2	TRBD1	TRBV4-1	-	TGCGCCAGCAGCCGACTTTGGACAGGGCTTATCGGGGAGCTGTTTTTT	CASSRLWTGLIGELFF
TRBJ1-6	TRBD1	TRBV11-2	few	TGTGCCAGCAGCTTAGTGTCACAGGGGTATTCACCCCTCCACTTT	CASSLVSQGYSPLHF
TRBJ2-2	-	TRBV7-2	-	TGTGCCAGCAGCTTAGGTAGCACGAACACCGGGGAGCTGTTTTTT	CASSLGSTNTGELFF
TRBJ1-1	-	TRBV6-5	once	TGTGCCACCTCCAGGAACACTGAAGCTTTCTTT	CATSRNTEAFF
TRBJ2-3	TRBD2	TRBV28	-	TGTGCCAGCAGTCCACTAGCGGGAGAACCAGATACGCAGTATTTT	CASSPLAGEPDTQYF
TRBJ2-7	TRBD1	TRBV23-1	-	TGCGCCAGCAGTCCCCCGGGATGGACAGGGAGTGCCTACGAGCAGTACTTC	CASSPPGWTGSAYEQYF
TRBJ2-2	-	TRBV28	-	TGTGCCAGCAATAACGCAGGGGTGGTTATATTTAGCACCGGGGAGCTGTTTTTT	CASNNAGVVIFSTGELFF
TRBJ2-1	-	TRBV28	-	TGTGCCAGCAGTGCCCCCCTTTCGAGGAATGAGCAGTTCTTC	CASSAPLSRNEQFF
TRBJ2-5	TRBD2	TRBV9	-	TGTGCCAGCAGCGTGTCGTTAGCGGGGGGCCGACAAGAGACCCAGTACTTC	CASSVSLAGGRQETQYF
TRBJ2-4	TRBD2	TRBV29-1	-	TGCAGCGTTGAACTAGCGGGAGCGGCCAAAAACATTCAGTACTTC	CSVELAGAAKNIQYF
TRBJ1-5	TRBD1	TRBV11-2	few	TGTGCCAGCAGCTCAGACGGGACAGGCAATCAGCCCCAGCATTTT	CASSSDGTGNQPQHF